What follows are 25 T cell receptor beta chains derived from one specimen sequenced in a study of T cell clones after liver transplantation. Sequenced by immunoSEQ multiplex PCR; TCRdb stores in-frame clones only, minus some. The sample contains about 99,000 clones, roughly four fifths of which appear only once. The sample here was CD4+ T cells from blood, taken 45 to 50 months after liver transplant. The receptors were sampled from a human patient who received a liver transplant. These T cells may partly come from the graft donor.

The V and J genes are TRBV11-2 and TRBJ1-1, with D hard to call. The CDR3 has 14 amino acids. Germline values: CDR1 SGHAT, CDR2 FQNNGV. The V and J ends lost 0 bases and 7 bases respectively, with 12 bases between them. CDR3 protein: CASSLDHSRDEAFF. DNA of the CDR3: TGTGCCAGCAGCTTAGATCATTCTCGGGATGAAGCTTTCTTT. Drawing the rest from reference TRBV11-2 and TRBJ1-1, the complete variable domain is EAGVAQSPRYKIIEKRQSVAFWCNPISGHATLYWYQQILGQGPKLLIQFQNNGVVDDSQLPKDRFSAERLKGVDSTLKIQPAKLEDSAVYLCASSLDHSRDEAFFGQGTRLTVV.

This clone is a singleton in its sample. The gene calls are TRBV10-1 and TRBJ2-3; 8 positions agree with TRBD2. This CDR3 contains 14 residues. Trimming at V came to 8 bases and at J to 3 bases, leaving 7 bases not matched to a gene. CDR1 WNHNN and CDR2 SYGVQD come from the germline V gene (reference sequence). CDR3 in amino acids: CASHFPGGTDTQYF. The CDR3 nucleotides are TGCGCCAGCCATTTTCCGGGGGGGACAGATACGCAGTATTTT.

This clone has just a few counts. The chain joins TRBV15 to TRBJ2-3; D is uncertain. Germline CDR1 and CDR2: LNHNV and YYDKDF (reference sequence). V lost 8 bases and J 5 bases, leaving 11 bases between the germline ends. This CDR3 region has 12 residues. The CDR3: CATSPGLDTQYF. The CDR3 DNA sequence: TGTGCCACCTCCCCGGGCCTAGATACGCAGTATTTT.

The rearrangement links TRBV6-5 to TRBJ1-2, with D unresolved. The CDR3 covers 14 residues. Germline V gives CDR1 MNHEY, CDR2 SVGAGI. The ends were cut back, 0 bases at V and 3 bases at J, with 8 bases in the middle. The CDR3 DNA follows: TGTGCCAGCAGTTACTCGACTCAAGACTATGGCTACACCTTC. It specifies CASSYSTQDYGYTF.

V is TRBV28 and J is TRBJ2-1; D unresolved. The germline V gene has CDR1 MDHEN and CDR2 SYDVKM. The V and J ends lost 3 bases and 10 bases respectively, with 4 bases between them. The CDR3 length is 10 residues. In nucleotides, the CDR3 is TGTGCCAGCAGTTTCAGGGAGCAGTTCTTC. Encoded protein: CASSFREQFF.

This chain links TRBV6-5 with TRBJ1-6; no definite D call. Trimming shortened V by 7 bases and J by 4 bases, and 5 bases separated the two germline ends. This CDR3 is 12 amino acids long. CDR1 is MNHEY and CDR2 is SVGAGI in the germline V gene. In DNA, the CDR3 is TGTGCCAGCACGCGGTATAATTCACCCCTCCACTTT. Its protein product is CASTRYNSPLHF.

The chain uses TRBV7-2 and TRBJ1-1, with D possibly TRBD1 on 5 matching bases. The CDR3 length is 15 residues. Germline V gene lookup returns CDR1 SGHTA and CDR2 FQGNSA. V was trimmed by 0 bases and J by 1 base, leaving 9 bases between them. The CDR3 nucleotides read TGTGCCAGCAGCTTAGCCGGGACGGGGAACACTGAAGCTTTCTTT. Amino acids: CASSLAGTGNTEAFF.

This chain connects TRBV7-2 to TRBJ2-5; TRBD1 might be the D (5 bases). This CDR3 has 13 amino acids. Trimming pared 4 bases from V and 2 bases from J, leaving 8 bases between. The germline gives CDR1 SGHTA, CDR2 FQGNSA. The CDR3: CASSSTGQETQYF. The CDR3 DNA sequence: TGTGCCAGCAGCTCTACAGGTCAAGAGACCCAGTACTTC. Variable domain in full (rest from reference TRBV7-2 and TRBJ2-5): GAGVSQSPSNKVTEKGKDVELRCDPISGHTALYWYRQSLGQGLEFLIYFQGNSAPDKSGLPSDRFSAERTGGSVSTLTIQRTQQEDSAVYLCASSSTGQETQYFGPGTRLLVL.

The sample holds a few counts of this clone. The chain uses TRBV14 and TRBJ2-1; no reliable D call. This CDR3 has 12 amino acids. In germline, CDR1 is SGHDN, CDR2 FVKESK. V was clipped by 0 bases and J by 7 bases, with 4 bases between them. The CDR3, as DNA: TGTGCCAGCAGCCAAGATTTTAATGAGCAGTTCTTC. It is translated as CASSQDFNEQFF.

This chain connects TRBV27 to TRBJ1-6; 10 bases are a match to TRBD1. Germline lookup yields CDR1 MNHEY and CDR2 SMNVEV (reference sequence). J lost 3 bases, V lost 7 bases, and 6 bases had no gene match. This CDR3 is 16 amino acids long. The CDR3 nucleotides read TGTGCCAGCAACGGGGGGGACAGGGGCTATAATTCACCCCTCCACTTT. Its protein is CASNGGDRGYNSPLHF.

This sequence joins TRBV11-2 and TRBJ2-5; D might be TRBD1 (6 bases). Trimming took off 4 bases at V and 3 bases at J, with 21 bases between the two ends. The CDR3 loop spans 17 amino acids. Germline CDR1 SGHAT, CDR2 FQNNGV. Here the CDR3 DNA reads TGTGCCAGCAGCTCTTTCCCCCTCGGACAGCTAGAAGAGACCCAGTACTTC. This gives the protein CASSSFPLGQLEETQYF.

This chain joins TRBV4-1 and TRBJ2-7; D is possibly TRBD1 (6 bases). Trimming shortened V by 1 base and J by 4 bases, and 20 bases separated the two germline ends. The V gene's germline CDR1 is MGHRA and CDR2 YSYEKL. The CDR3 runs to 17 residues. The CDR3 protein is CASSQGGRAPGAYEQYF. CDR3 DNA: TGCGCCAGCAGCCAAGGGGGAAGGGCCCCAGGGGCATACGAGCAGTACTTC.

The V gene is TRBV6-1, the J gene TRBJ2-5; 8 nucleotides agree with TRBD1. This CDR3 is built from 15 residues. The germline gives CDR1 MNHNS, CDR2 SASEGT. The trim removed 3 bases at V and 4 bases at J, leaving 7 bases unmatched. CDR3 region: CASSDLTGARETQYF. The CDR3 DNA sequence: TGTGCCAGCAGTGACCTGACAGGGGCCAGAGAGACCCAGTACTTC.

The CDR3 region has the DNA TGTGCCTGGAGTACCTCCAGGGGCCCGAGAGAGACCCAGTACTTC. Protein: CAWSTSRGPRETQYF. The chain recombines TRBV30 with TRBJ2-5; perhaps TRBD1 as D (6 bases). Between the trimmed V and J ends, which lost 2 bases and 4 bases, there was a span of 17 bases. CDR3 length: 15 amino acids. In germline, CDR1 is GTSNPN, CDR2 SVGIG (reference sequence).

The V gene is TRBV10-2, the J gene TRBJ2-1; D unresolved. Germline V gene lookup returns CDR1 WSHSY and CDR2 SAAADI. V lost 2 bases to trimming and J lost 14 bases, with 16 bases between them. CDR3 length: 13 amino acids. The CDR3 region is CASSETFSSKEFF. The CDR3 DNA follows: TGCGCCAGCAGTGAGACATTCTCTTCTAAAGAGTTCTTC.

The chain has TRBV27 and TRBJ2-1; 10 bases are shared with TRBD2. Germline V gives CDR1 MNHEY, CDR2 SMNVEV (reference sequence). The CDR3 length is 15 residues. Trimming at V came to 8 bases and at J to 5 bases, leaving 9 bases not matched to a gene. The CDR3 DNA follows: TGTGCCAGCTCCCCGACTAGCGGGTTGCACAATGAGCAGTTCTTC. Protein product: CASSPTSGLHNEQFF.

V is TRBV19 and J is TRBJ2-1; D call uncertain. CDR1 LNHDA and CDR2 SQIVND come from the germline V gene (reference sequence). There are 15 residues in the CDR3. Trimming left V 0 bases short and J 1 base short, with 7 bases between. The CDR3 DNA is TGTGCCAGTAGTATAGAGGGGAAATCCTACAATGAGCAGTTCTTC. Residues: CASSIEGKSYNEQFF.

This chain uses TRBV19 with TRBJ2-3; D not certain. CDR3 length: 13 residues. CDR1 LNHDA and CDR2 SQIVND come from the germline V gene (reference sequence). Trimming cost V 4 bases and J 3 bases, with 8 bases left between them. The DNA for the CDR3 is TGTGCCAGTAGTACTGGGGAAACAGATACGCAGTATTTT. Its protein is CASSTGETDTQYF.

The chain joins TRBV30 to TRBJ2-7; 8 nucleotides line up with TRBD1. Germline CDR1 GTSNPN, CDR2 SVGIG (reference sequence). The CDR3 loop spans 13 amino acids. After removal of 2 bases from V and 9 bases from J, the junction contained 9 bases not matched to a gene. CDR3 amino acids: CAWSLGQGNRQYF. The DNA for the CDR3 is TGTGCCTGGAGTCTTGGACAGGGCAACCGGCAGTACTTC.

The rearrangement joins TRBV15 to TRBJ1-5; 11 nucleotides agree with TRBD1. Germline-derived CDR1 and CDR2 are LNHNV and YYDKDF (reference sequence). J gave up 3 bases and V 1 base, and 8 bases lay outside the gene matches. This CDR3 comprises 18 residues. In DNA, the CDR3 is TGTGCCACCAGCAGAGGGGCCGGGACAGGGGGTGACAATCAGCCCCAGCATTTT. Translation: CATSRGAGTGGDNQPQHF.

The chain combines TRBV6-5 with TRBJ2-2; TRBD2 aligns across 10 bases. The CDR3 spans 16 residues. Germline CDR1 MNHEY, CDR2 SVGAGI. Trimming took 4 bases from V and 5 from J; bases not matched to a gene: 7. The CDR3: CASSSPSGSGTGELFF. The DNA for the CDR3 is TGTGCCAGCAGTTCTCCTAGCGGGAGTGGAACCGGGGAGCTGTTTTTT.

This clone was detected once. V is TRBV14 and J is TRBJ2-5; 9 positions agree with TRBD1. The CDR3 consists of 15 residues. Germline CDR1 and CDR2: SGHDN and FVKESK. V gave up 1 base and J gave up 3 bases; unmatched junction bases: 3. The CDR3 is CASSQGTGDEETQYF. CDR3 DNA: TGTGCCAGCAGCCAAGGGACAGGGGATGAAGAGACCCAGTACTTC. Complete variable domain (other parts from reference TRBV14 and TRBJ2-5): EAGVTQFPSHSVIEKGQTVTLRCDPISGHDNLYWYRRVMGKEIKFLLHFVKESKQDESGMPNNRFLAERTGGTYSTLKVQPAELEDSGVYFCASSQGTGDEETQYFGPGTRLLVL.

CDR3 sequence (DNA): TGTGCCAGCTCACCCAGGACGACAGGGTTTTCTGGCTACACCTTC. It encodes CASSPRTTGFSGYTF. This chain uses TRBV18 with TRBJ1-2; TRBD1 aligns across 7 bases. Trimming took 3 bases from V and 7 from J; bases not matched to a gene: 11. The CDR3 is 15 amino acids. Germline CDR1 and CDR2: KGHSH and LQKENI.

This clone is a singleton in its sample. The rearrangement links TRBV12-5 to TRBJ1-5, with 7 nucleotides matching TRBD1. The CDR3 is 17 amino acids. With 0 bases clipped from V and 6 bases from J, the junction kept 11 bases outside the gene matches. The germline V gene has CDR1 LGHNT and CDR2 FRNRAP. The CDR3 DNA follows: TGTGCTAGTGGTTTGGTACGGGGACAGTTAGAGGGTCAGCCCCAGCATTTT. It translates to CASGLVRGQLEGQPQHF.

The chain has TRBV19 and TRBJ2-6, with D unclear. Germline loops: CDR1 LNHDA, CDR2 SQIVND (reference sequence). There are 13 residues in the CDR3. The V end lost 2 bases, the J end lost 2 bases, and 1 base lay between the germline ends. The CDR3 loop is CASSITGANVLTF. The CDR3 nucleotides read TGTGCCAGTAGTATAACTGGGGCCAACGTCCTGACTTTC.